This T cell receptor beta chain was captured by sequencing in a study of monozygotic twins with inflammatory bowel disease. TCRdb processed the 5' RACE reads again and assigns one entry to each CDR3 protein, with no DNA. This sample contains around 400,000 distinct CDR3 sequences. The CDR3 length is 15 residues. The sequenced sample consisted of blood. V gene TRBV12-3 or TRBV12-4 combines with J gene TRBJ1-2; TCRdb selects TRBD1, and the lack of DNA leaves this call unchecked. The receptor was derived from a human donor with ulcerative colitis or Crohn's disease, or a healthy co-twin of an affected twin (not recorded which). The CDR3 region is CASSTYRELGGGYTF.